This TCR beta chain was obtained from a study of CD8 T cells in Susac syndrome. V was trimmed by 2 bases and J by 7 bases, leaving 12 bases between them. There are 14 residues in the CDR3. Germline lookup yields CDR1 SGHTA and CDR2 FQGNSA. This clonotype was counted a single time. Random hexamers were used to reverse transcribe roughly 0.45 to 1 ug of RNA. Via MiXCR, TCRdb re-called the immunoSEQ multiplex PCR reads, giving one row per CDR3 protein. Here the sample spans about 160,000 distinct CDR3 sequences, under 95% being singletons. Sequenced input: CD4+ T cells from PBMCs. The chain joins TRBV7-2 to TRBJ2-1, with D perhaps assigned TRBD1 or TRBD2 (5 bases each). The TCR sequence derives from a human donor in good health. CDR3 bases: TGTGCCAGCAGCTTATCGTGGGGGAAGAATGAGCAGTTCTTC. Translating gives CASSLSWGKNEQFF. The full variable domain, in which reference TRBV7-2 and TRBJ2-1 provide the parts outside the CDR3, is GAGVSQSPSNKVTEKGKDVELRCDPISGHTALYWYRQSLGQGLEFLIYFQGNSAPDKSGLPSDRFSAERTGGSVSTLTIQRTQQEDSAVYLCASSLSWGKNEQFFGPGTRLTVL.